The 25 T cell receptor beta chains given below trace back to one sample, sequenced in a study of blood T cell repertoires in COVID-19. The data were produced by immunoSEQ multiplex PCR, yet TCRdb's version contains in-frame clones alone and is incomplete. This sample carries approximately 82,000 clones, around 83% of them seen once, and the ten largest clones take around a third. The sequencing input was peripheral blood. The receptors were sampled from a woman in her 70s with acute or convalescent COVID-19.

In this sample, this clone turned up a few times. V and J are TRBV21-1 and TRBJ1-5. TRBV21-1 has pseudogene status. The CDR3 extends over 12 amino acids. The CDR3 loop is CASSRVGQPQHF. DNA for the CDR3: TGTGCCAGCAGCAGAGTTGGTCAGCCCCAGCATTTT.

The genes are TRBV19 and TRBJ2-2, with 12 bases aligning to TRBD2. The germline gives CDR1 LNHDA, CDR2 SQIVND (reference sequence). The CDR3 sequence is 17 residues long. Trimming at V came to 7 bases and at J to 5 bases, leaving 11 bases not matched to a gene. The chain's CDR3 is CASTQASGRVDTGELFF. The CDR3 DNA reads TGTGCCAGTACCCAGGCTAGCGGGAGGGTGGATACCGGGGAGCTGTTTTTT.

The chain links TRBV12-3 or TRBV12-4 to TRBJ1-1, with D maybe TRBD1 (5 bases). The CDR3 runs to 12 residues. Trimming took off 5 bases at V and 3 bases at J, with 7 bases between the two ends. The CDR3 nucleotides are TGTGCCAGCAGTCCAGGGTACACTGAAGCTTTCTTT. It encodes CASSPGYTEAFF.

The chain recombines TRBV30 with TRBJ1-1, with 8 bases lining up with TRBD1. The V gene's germline CDR1 is GTSNPN and CDR2 SVGIG (reference sequence). This CDR3 is built from 16 residues. The trim removed 2 bases at V and 1 base at J, leaving 9 bases unmatched. CDR3 amino acids: CAWSRQGSGRNTEAFF. CDR3 bases: TGTGCCTGGAGTCGACAGGGGTCGGGAAGGAACACTGAAGCTTTCTTT.

The J gene is TRBJ2-3, the V gene TRBV19, with D perhaps matching TRBD1 (6 bases). The germline V gene encodes CDR1 LNHDA and CDR2 SQIVND (reference sequence). V was shortened by 6 bases and J by 5 bases, with 18 bases between the two germline ends. The length of the CDR3 is 15 residues. The CDR3 sequence is CASRGTGIPEDTQYF. The DNA of the CDR3 is TGTGCCAGTAGGGGCACAGGGATCCCTGAAGATACGCAGTATTTT.

A few counts support this clone. The chain links TRBV5-4 to TRBJ2-7; no clear D gene. V lost 0 bases, J lost 2 bases, and 6 bases lay in between. This CDR3 region has 13 residues. Germline CDR1 and CDR2: SGHNT and YYREEE (reference sequence). The CDR3 is CASSLGGTYEQYF. CDR3 in DNA: TGTGCCAGCAGCTTGGGCGGAACCTACGAGCAGTACTTC. Combining the CDR3 with reference TRBV5-4 and TRBJ2-7 gives the whole variable domain ETGVTQSPTHLIKTRGQQVTLRCSSQSGHNTVSWYQQALGQGPQFIFQYYREEENGRGNFPPRFSGLQFPNYSSELNVNALELDDSALYLCASSLGGTYEQYFGPGTRLTVT.

V gene TRBV6-5 combines with J gene TRBJ1-2; 8 positions agree with TRBD1. The CDR3 consists of 15 residues. Germline V CDR1 and CDR2: MNHEY, SVGAGI. The J segment lost 8 bases and the V segment lost 3 bases, leaving 11 bases of the junction unmatched. The CDR3 loop reads CASSYRTGSFGGYTF. CDR3 bases: TGTGCCAGCAGTTATAGGACAGGGAGTTTTGGCGGCTACACCTTC.

The J gene is TRBJ1-6, the V gene TRBV19; 7 bases align to TRBD1. Germline trimming cut 5 bases from V and 7 bases from J; bases unmatched to any gene: 5. CDR1 is LNHDA and CDR2 is SQIVND in the germline V gene (reference sequence). This CDR3 region has 14 residues. For the CDR3, the DNA is TGTGCCAGTAGTTCCCGACAGGGAAATTCACCCCTCCACTTT. Its translation is CASSSRQGNSPLHF.

The chain carries TRBV5-5 and TRBJ1-3, with D perhaps matching TRBD1 (5 bases). The CDR3 runs to 14 residues. V lost 6 bases and J 0 bases, leaving 10 bases between the germline ends. Looked up from germline, CDR1 is SGHKS and CDR2 is YYEKEE (reference sequence). The CDR3 sequence: CASTKGISGNTIYF. The CDR3 bases are TGTGCCAGCACCAAGGGGATCTCTGGAAACACCATATATTTT.

The chain couples TRBV21-1 to TRBJ2-7; the tabulated D call, TRBD2, remains unverified against the DNA. TRBV21-1 is described as a pseudogene. The CDR3 extends over 17 amino acids. CDR3 protein: CASSKVPGLKSSYEQYF. CDR3 DNA: TGTGCCAGCAGCAAGGTCCCTGGACTCAAGAGCTCCTACGAGCAGTACTTC.

The chain recombines TRBV7-3 with TRBJ2-1; 10 bases map to TRBD2. The CDR3 is 17 residues long. The V and J ends lost 5 bases and 4 bases, in that order; junction bases with no gene match: 11. Per germline, CDR1 SGHTA and CDR2 FQGTGA. CDR3 loop: CASSEQSGRGFYNEQFF. The DNA of the CDR3 is TGTGCCAGCAGCGAGCAGAGCGGGAGGGGGTTTTACAATGAGCAGTTCTTC.

This clone was counted a single time. The gene calls are TRBV11-2 and TRBJ1-2; D may be TRBD1 (6 bases). V lost 1 base, J lost 7 bases, and 13 bases lay in between. Germline V gene lookup returns CDR1 SGHAT and CDR2 FQNNGV. The CDR3 spans 14 residues. The DNA of the CDR3 is TGTGCCAGCAGCTTAGCCGCAGGGGTAGGTGGCTACACCTTC. It yields the protein CASSLAAGVGGYTF.

This clone has just one count. The chain employs TRBV5-1 and TRBJ2-3, with 7 bases identical to TRBD1. The CDR3 has 14 residues. With 4 bases clipped from V and 2 bases from J, the junction kept 4 bases outside the gene matches. Per the germline V gene, CDR1 is SGHRS and CDR2 is YFSETQ. The chain's CDR3 is CASSPGQNTDTQYF. CDR3 DNA sequence: TGCGCCAGCAGCCCGGGACAGAACACAGATACGCAGTATTTT.

The CDR3 is CASSQVSGKTYEQYF. The DNA for the CDR3 is TGTGCCAGCAGCCAAGTTAGCGGGAAAACCTACGAGCAGTACTTC. V gene TRBV3-1 (or the pseudogene TRBV3-2) combines with J gene TRBJ2-7, with 8 bases fitting TRBD2. V shed 1 base and J 2 bases; nucleotides not matched to a gene: 4. Germline V lookup: CDR1 LGHDT, CDR2 YNNKEL (reference sequence). The CDR3 consists of 15 residues.

The gene calls are TRBV5-1 and TRBJ2-1; the D is unclear. In germline, CDR1 is SGHRS, CDR2 YFSETQ. CDR3 size: 13 residues. Trimming cost V 5 bases and J 9 bases, with 15 bases left between them. This CDR3 is CASSSILDSEQFF. The DNA for the CDR3 is TGCGCCAGCAGTTCAATTTTAGATAGTGAGCAGTTCTTC.

DNA of the CDR3: TGTGCCAGCTCACCACCGACAGGAACTAATGAAAAACTGTTTTTT. Residues: CASSPPTGTNEKLFF. The V gene is TRBV18, the J gene TRBJ1-4; D possibly corresponds to TRBD1 (6 bases). V was trimmed by 0 bases and J by 1 base, leaving 6 bases between them. Germline CDR1 and CDR2: KGHSH and LQKENI. The CDR3 length is 15 residues.

The chain couples TRBV6-6 to TRBJ1-1; 7 nucleotides line up with TRBD1. The CDR3 length is 12 residues. Germline loops: CDR1 MNHNY, CDR2 SVGAGI (reference sequence). With V trimmed by 6 bases and J by 11 bases, 9 bases remained unmatched. In DNA form, the CDR3 reads TGTGCCAGCAGCCCAGGGGGTGACTCCGCTTTCTTT. Residues: CASSPGGDSAFF.

The chain carries TRBV12-5 and TRBJ2-5; 13 bases fit TRBD2. CDR1 is LGHNT and CDR2 is FRNRAP in the germline V gene. There are 17 residues in the CDR3. V shed 1 base and J 4 bases; nucleotides not matched to a gene: 6. The CDR3 region has the DNA TGTGCTAGTGGTTTGGCGACTAGCGGGAGGTCGGGAGAGACCCAGTACTTC. Translating it yields CASGLATSGRSGETQYF.

The rearrangement uses TRBV12-3 or TRBV12-4 and TRBJ1-2, with 7 positions matching TRBD1. The CDR3 runs to 13 residues. Losses at the gene ends were 5 bases for V and 13 bases for J; bases not matched to a gene: 13. CDR3 protein: CASSPPYRGLCTF. The DNA for the CDR3 is TGTGCCAGCAGTCCTCCCTACAGGGGTCTCTGCACCTTC.

The chain has TRBV10-2 and TRBJ2-2, with a possible D match to TRBD2 (5 bases). V was trimmed by 2 bases and J by 7 bases, leaving 20 bases between them. Germline values: CDR1 WSHSY, CDR2 SAAADI. This CDR3 spans 17 amino acids. CDR3 sequence (DNA): TGCGCCAGCAGTGAGACAATGCGCCGCGGGTGGTTCGGGGAGCTGTTTTTT. Translated, it gives CASSETMRRGWFGELFF.

This clone was recorded only once. The CDR3 nucleotides are TGCGCCAGCAGTGAGGCCGGGACTAGTTCCTACAATGAGCAGTTCTTC. It specifies CASSEAGTSSYNEQFF. The chain employs TRBV10-2 and TRBJ2-1; 8 nucleotides match TRBD2. There are 16 residues in the CDR3. Germline CDR1 is WSHSY and CDR2 is SAAADI. Losses at the gene ends were 2 bases for V and 1 base for J; bases not matched to a gene: 4.

This clone was observed a few times. CDR3 nucleotide sequence: TGTGCCAGCAGCGGCGGGGACAGGGGGGCTTTCTTT. This gives the protein CASSGGDRGAFF. V is TRBV9 and J is TRBJ1-1; 11 bases map to TRBD1. J was trimmed by 11 bases and V by 3 bases; bases with no gene match: 3. The CDR3 runs 12 residues. In germline, CDR1 is SGDLS, CDR2 YYNGEE.

This clone was detected only once. CDR3 in amino acids: CASSPTGGAGTDTQYF. CDR3 DNA: TGTGCCAGCAGCCCTACAGGAGGGGCCGGGACAGATACGCAGTATTTT. The chain recombines TRBV7-8 with TRBJ2-3; D perhaps matches TRBD2 (6 bases). This CDR3 is 16 amino acids long. The ends were cut back, 5 bases at V and 3 bases at J, with 18 bases in the middle. The germline gives CDR1 SGHVS, CDR2 FQNEAQ.

This rearrangement joins TRBV6-5 to TRBJ2-1; 10 bases are shared with TRBD2. CDR1 is MNHEY and CDR2 is SVGAGI in the germline V gene. The CDR3 spans 15 residues. J gave up 2 bases and V 6 bases, and 4 bases lay outside the gene matches. DNA for the CDR3: TGTGCCAGCAGACAAACTAGCGGGACCTACAATGAGCAGTTCTTC. Protein product: CASRQTSGTYNEQFF.

The chain carries TRBV30 and TRBJ1-3, with D perhaps TRBD1 (5 bases). The V gene lost 3 bases and the J gene lost 6 bases, with 12 bases spanning the gap. This CDR3 contains 13 residues. CDR1 and CDR2 (germline): GTSNPN, SVGIG (reference sequence). This CDR3 reads CAWSRGGENTIYF. In DNA form, the CDR3 reads TGTGCCTGGAGCCGGGGAGGGGAAAACACCATATATTTT.